Described below is a single T cell receptor (beta chain) sequence and its context. The data originate from a study of CD8+ T cells in alopecia areata. CDR3 length equals 12 residues. V was cut by 7 bases and J by 5 bases, with 11 bases left in between. Per the germline V gene, CDR1 is SGHNT and CDR2 is YENEEA. Sequencing relied on a cDNA template that was reverse transcribed from extracted RNA. Assay: immunoSEQ multiplex PCR; the TCRdb copy retains only in-frame clones and omits some. The data contain approximately 160,000 clones, less than 70% of them singletons. Sample treatment: oral pan-JAK inhibitor, 5-10 mg twice daily. Lesional scalp punch biopsies and peripheral blood came from alopecia areata patients.

The chain has TRBV11-3 and TRBJ2-5; D gene unclear. This receptor was identified in a human donor with alopecia areata. Here the sequenced sample was CD4+ T cells sorted from blood, taken at week 24, from a patient treated with tofacitinib. CDR3 sequence reads: CASTLGGETQYF. In DNA form, the CDR3 reads TGTGCCAGCACCCTGGGTGGGGAGACCCAGTACTTC.